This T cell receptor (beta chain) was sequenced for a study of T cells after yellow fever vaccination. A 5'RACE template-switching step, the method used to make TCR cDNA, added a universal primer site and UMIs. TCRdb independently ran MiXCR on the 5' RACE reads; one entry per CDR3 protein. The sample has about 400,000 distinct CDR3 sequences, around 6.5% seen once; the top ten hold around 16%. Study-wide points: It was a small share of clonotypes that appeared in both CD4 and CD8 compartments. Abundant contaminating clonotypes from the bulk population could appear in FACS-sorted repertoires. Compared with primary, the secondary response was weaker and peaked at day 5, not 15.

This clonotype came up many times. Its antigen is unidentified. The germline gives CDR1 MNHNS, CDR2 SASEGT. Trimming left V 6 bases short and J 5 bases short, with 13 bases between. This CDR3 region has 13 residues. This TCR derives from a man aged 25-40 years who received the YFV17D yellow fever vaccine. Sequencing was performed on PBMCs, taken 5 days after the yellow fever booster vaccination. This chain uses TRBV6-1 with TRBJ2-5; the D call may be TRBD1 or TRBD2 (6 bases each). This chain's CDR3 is CASSPGGAETQYF. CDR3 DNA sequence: TGTGCCAGCAGCCCCGGGGGCGCGGAGACCCAGTACTTC.